One and the same sample provided the 10 T cell receptor beta chains below, sequenced in a study of Ad26.COV2.S vaccination and SARS-CoV-2 variants. Only in-frame clones appear in the TCRdb table, and some are missing; sequencing was by immunoSEQ multiplex PCR. The sample carries 200,000 to 300,000 clones, around nine tenths recorded once. The treatment here: about 20 received Ad26.COV2.S at low or high dose, single or two shots; about 5 received placebo; per-sample allocation not given. Collection of the samples took place on day 63 after the first injection of vaccine or placebo. This specimen was peripheral blood, taken in a trial of Ad26.COV2.S vaccine versus placebo. The source of these receptors is a person between 18 and 59 years old who received the Ad26.COV2.S COVID-19 vaccine or a placebo.

The rearrangement uses TRBV5-1 and TRBJ1-3; D is unclear. The V and J ends lost 1 base and 4 bases respectively, with 15 bases between them. The CDR3 consists of 16 residues. Germline CDR1 reads SGHRS; CDR2 reads YFSETQ. This CDR3 reads CASSLSGVAAGNTIYF. DNA of the CDR3: TGCGCCAGCAGCTTGTCTGGGGTAGCAGCGGGAAACACCATATATTTT.

The chain joins TRBV29-1 to TRBJ1-4, with a weak D call TRBD1 (5 bases). V lost 7 bases to trimming and J lost 0 bases, with 9 bases between them. Germline loops: CDR1 SQVTM, CDR2 ANQGSEA. The CDR3 covers 13 residues. CDR3 bases: TGCAGCGGAGGGGCTGCAACTAATGAAAAACTGTTTTTT. Encoded protein: CSGGAATNEKLFF.

This clone has more than one count but fewer than ten. The chain joins TRBV7-3 to TRBJ2-1, with 11 bases lining up with TRBD2. The germline gives CDR1 SGHTA, CDR2 FQGTGA. J gave up 7 bases and V 2 bases, and 4 bases lay outside the gene matches. This CDR3 has 15 amino acids. The CDR3 sequence is CASSLELAGVNEQFF. The CDR3 DNA reads as TGTGCCAGCAGCTTAGAACTAGCGGGGGTAAATGAGCAGTTCTTC.

The chain carries TRBV6-5 and TRBJ2-7; 10 bases agree with TRBD1. J gave up 2 bases and V 0 bases, and 1 base lay outside the gene matches. The CDR3 length is 15 residues. Germline assignment: CDR1 MNHEY and CDR2 SVGAGI. The CDR3 reads CASSYSGQGPYEQYF. The CDR3 DNA follows: TGTGCCAGCAGTTACTCGGGACAGGGGCCCTACGAGCAGTACTTC.

The chain carries TRBV20-1 and TRBJ2-3; D unresolved. CDR1 DFQATT and CDR2 SNEGSKA come from the germline V gene (reference sequence). Trimming took 2 bases from V and 5 from J, leaving 2 bases between them. There are 10 residues in the CDR3. The CDR3 DNA follows: TGCAGTGCTAGAATAGATACGCAGTATTTT. Amino acids: CSARIDTQYF.

This clone appeared once. CDR3 sequence (DNA): TGTGCCAGCAGTTTACCCCACAGGGGAGACGGCTACACCTTC. Residues: CASSLPHRGDGYTF. The rearrangement joins TRBV28 to TRBJ1-2; 7 bases map to TRBD1. The CDR3 is made up of 14 amino acids. V shed 2 bases, J shed 8 bases, and the junction held 8 bases outside the gene matches. Germline lookup yields CDR1 MDHEN and CDR2 SYDVKM.

The chain recombines TRBV28 with TRBJ1-6, with unresolved D. Germline V gene sequence: CDR1 MDHEN, CDR2 SYDVKM. Trimming took off 2 bases at V and 4 bases at J, with 9 bases between the two ends. The CDR3 runs to 15 residues. CDR3 amino acids: CASSLRSGYNSPLHF. DNA of the CDR3: TGTGCCAGCAGTTTACGGAGCGGATATAATTCACCCCTCCACTTT.

The V call is TRBV5-1, the J call TRBJ2-5, with 12 bases matching TRBD2. Germline lookup yields CDR1 SGHRS and CDR2 YFSETQ. V dropped 6 bases and J dropped 2; count of bases not matched to a gene: 5. The CDR3 is made up of 15 amino acids. The CDR3 nucleotides read TGCGCCAGCACCCGACTAGCGGGAGTTCAAGAGACCCAGTACTTC. Translation: CASTRLAGVQETQYF.

The J gene is TRBJ1-6, the V gene TRBV6-2 or TRBV6-3; D not certain. From germline, CDR1 is MNHEY and CDR2 SVGEGT. The CDR3 totals 14 residues. Trimming took off 2 bases at V and 5 bases at J, with 7 bases between the two ends. This CDR3 reads CASSYGQDNSPLHF. CDR3 nucleotide sequence: TGTGCCAGCAGTTACGGTCAGGATAATTCACCCCTCCACTTT.

This clone was observed many times. The chain is built from TRBV5-1 and TRBJ2-7, with 9 bases identical to TRBD1. Germline CDR1 is SGHRS and CDR2 is YFSETQ. J gave up 6 bases and V 6 bases, and 10 bases lay outside the gene matches. The CDR3 contains 14 residues. The CDR3 region has the DNA TGCGCCAGCACCCCGGGACAGGGTCGGAGCGAGCAGTACTTC. Translating gives CASTPGQGRSEQYF.